These 16 T cell receptor beta chains share one sample of origin, sequenced in a study of prognosis after radiotherapy for stage I lung cancer. The study amplified the TCR beta CDR3 region from genomic DNA. This amplification was carried out by two rounds of multiplex PCR. The authors ran first-round PCR with primers specific to each TRBV and TRBJ gene. TCRdb processed the multiplex PCR reads anew with MiXCR; each CDR3 protein has one entry. The repertoire holds about 21,000 distinct CDR3 sequences, with around 40% as singletons. The specimen was PBMCs, collected before or after stereotactic body radiation therapy (not recorded which). These receptors originate from a donor aged 50 or older with non-small cell lung cancer.

Worth noting for this clonotype: It differs at one base from a far larger clone, so likely a read error. The genes are TRBV6-4 and TRBJ2-1; TRBD2 matches 7 bases. From germline, CDR1 is MRHNA and CDR2 SNTAGT. This CDR3 has 16 residues. J lost 0 bases, V lost 5 bases, and 7 bases had no gene match. CDR3 nucleotide sequence: TGTGCCAGCAGTTGGGACTATCGGAGCTCCTACAATGAGCAGTTCTTC. As protein: CASSWDYRSSYNEQFF.

The sample holds many counts of this clonotype. The chain has TRBV10-3 and TRBJ2-3; D not certain. Germline assignment: CDR1 ENHRY and CDR2 SYGVKD. Trimming stripped 5 bases from V and 2 bases from J, with 11 bases between. The CDR3 length is 14 residues. CDR3 coding DNA: TGTGCCATCAGTTGGACCGCAGACACAGATACGCAGTATTTT. The encoded protein is CAISWTADTDTQYF.

This sequence joins TRBV20-1 and TRBJ2-7; TRBD2 agrees at 10 bases. Germline CDR1 is DFQATT and CDR2 is SNEGSKA (reference sequence). This CDR3 has 14 amino acids. V lost 6 bases to trimming and J lost 5 bases; unmatched junction nucleotides: 10. In DNA form, the CDR3 reads TGCAGTGCGTCCGGGACTAGCGTCCTCGACGAGCAGTACTTC. Residues: CSASGTSVLDEQYF.

A word on this clonotype: This likely stems from a read error, as it lies one base from a far larger clone. The rearrangement uses TRBV11-3 and TRBJ2-7, with TRBD1 as a possible D gene (5 bases). The closer fit of TRBJ2-5 to the DNA end suggests the J call may be wrong. The CDR3 runs 16 residues. Germline values: CDR1 SGHNT, CDR2 YENEEA. The CDR3 loop reads CASILGRVSLGETQYF. CDR3 sequence (DNA): TGTGCCAGCATCTTAGGCAGGGTCTCGTTAGGGGAGACCCAGTACTTC.

This clonotype was seen many times. This chain joins TRBV5-1 and TRBJ2-3; D gene ambiguous. CDR3 length: 14 residues. With 1 base removed from V and 0 bases from J, the gap between germline ends came to 6 bases. Germline CDR1 reads SGHRS; CDR2 reads YFSETQ. This CDR3 reads CASSLLVSTDTQYF. The CDR3 DNA reads as TGCGCCAGCAGCTTGTTAGTAAGCACAGATACGCAGTATTTT.

On this clonotype: This probably arose from a read error, given a far larger clone one base away. The chain has TRBV6-2 or TRBV6-3 and TRBJ2-1, with TRBD2 matching 14 bases. V shed 5 bases, J shed 11 bases, and the junction held 5 bases outside the gene matches. The CDR3 sequence is 14 residues long. Looked up from germline, CDR1 is MNHEY and CDR2 is SVGEGT. Here the CDR3 DNA reads TGTGCCAGCAGTGGACTAGCGGGAGGATTAAAGCAGTTCTTC. Translating it yields CASSGLAGGLKQFF.

This clonotype was recorded many times. The chain employs TRBV20-1 and TRBJ1-2; 7 bases fit TRBD1. Per the germline V gene, CDR1 is DFQATT and CDR2 is SNEGSKA (reference sequence). The CDR3 covers 13 residues. J was trimmed by 3 bases and V by 4 bases; bases with no gene match: 5. In DNA, the CDR3 is TGCAGTGCTACGACAGGGCTGGACTATGGCTACACCTTC. Protein product: CSATTGLDYGYTF.

This clonotype is labeled as medium-sized. The rearrangement uses TRBV7-3 and TRBJ2-7; a weak D match, TRBD2 (5 bases). The CDR3 runs 13 residues. CDR1 SGHTA and CDR2 FQGTGA come from the germline V gene. V lost 5 bases and J 0 bases, leaving 8 bases between the germline ends. The CDR3 spells CASSSGSSYEQYF. The CDR3 coding sequence is TGTGCCAGCAGCAGCGGAAGCTCCTACGAGCAGTACTTC.

In the case of this clonotype: A far bigger clonotype differs at one base, so this is likely a read error. Here the CDR3 reads CASSQGGLAGERELFF. The CDR3 nucleotides read TGTGCCAGCAGCCAAGGCGGATTAGCGGGAGAAAGGGAGCTGTTTTTT. J is TRBJ2-2 and V is TRBV11-2; 9 nucleotides match TRBD2. After removal of 5 bases from V and 9 bases from J, the junction contained 13 bases not matched to a gene. In germline, CDR1 is SGHAT, CDR2 FQNNGV. The CDR3 runs to 16 residues. Supplemented by reference TRBV11-2 and TRBJ2-2, the full variable domain reads EAGVAQSPRYKIIEKRQSVAFWCNPISGHATLYWYQQILGQGPKLLIQFQNNGVVDDSQLPKDRFSAERLKGVDSTLKIQPAKLEDSAVYLCASSQGGLAGERELFFGEGSRLTVL.

The chain couples TRBV2 to TRBJ2-2; the D gene is possibly TRBD2 (5 bases). Germline assignment: CDR1 SNHLY and CDR2 FYNNEI. CDR3 length: 16 residues. V shed 6 bases and J shed 2 bases, with 16 bases lying between them. CDR3 residues: CASSDPRGYNTGELFF. CDR3 in DNA: TGTGCCAGCAGCGACCCTAGAGGGTATAACACCGGGGAGCTGTTTTTT.

The table lists this clonotype with many counts. This chain uses TRBV7-9 with TRBJ2-5; D may be TRBD1 or TRBD2 (5 bases each). The ends were cut back, 5 bases at V and 2 bases at J, with 21 bases in the middle. From germline, CDR1 is SEHNR and CDR2 FQNEAQ (reference sequence). The CDR3 consists of 17 residues. The CDR3 DNA reads TGTGCCAGCAGCCCTAGAGGCCTGGGACCAAATCAAGAGACCCAGTACTTC. It is translated as CASSPRGLGPNQETQYF.

The V gene is TRBV6-1, the J gene TRBJ2-6, with 7 bases aligning to TRBD1. The CDR3 covers 17 residues. In germline, CDR1 is MNHNS, CDR2 SASEGT. Trimming took 7 bases from V and 3 from J; bases not matched to a gene: 12. This CDR3 reads CASNQKQGSGGANVLTF. The CDR3 nucleotides read TGTGCCAGCAACCAAAAACAGGGGTCAGGTGGGGCCAACGTCCTGACTTTC.

This clonotype came up many times. The chain links TRBV6-5 to TRBJ2-5; 7 bases map to TRBD2. CDR3 length equals 16 residues. J was trimmed by 4 bases and V by 0 bases; bases with no gene match: 8. Germline V CDR1 and CDR2: MNHEY, SVGAGI. The CDR3 here is CASSYSAGDWRETQYF. The CDR3 coding sequence is TGTGCCAGCAGTTACTCGGCGGGAGATTGGAGAGAGACCCAGTACTTC.

This rearrangement joins TRBV10-2 to TRBJ2-7, with a possible D match to TRBD2 (6 bases). The V and J ends lost 7 bases and 7 bases respectively, with 14 bases between them. Germline-derived CDR1 and CDR2 are WSHSY and SAAADI. This CDR3 has 12 residues. The CDR3, as DNA: TGCGCCAGCAAGGCGGGCCGGGGGGAGCAGTACTTC. Protein: CASKAGRGEQYF.

The chain recombines TRBV5-5 with TRBJ2-3; unclear D gene. The V and J ends lost 0 bases and 3 bases respectively, with 14 bases between them. Germline CDR1 and CDR2: SGHKS and YYEKEE (reference sequence). The CDR3 consists of 16 residues. CDR3 sequence: CASSLDITVSTDTQYF. Here the CDR3 DNA reads TGTGCCAGCAGCTTGGATATCACAGTCAGTACAGATACGCAGTATTTT.

This chain links TRBV20-1 with TRBJ2-7; 11 bases line up with TRBD2. J was trimmed by 7 bases and V by 0 bases; bases with no gene match: 8. The CDR3 contains 15 residues. Per the germline V gene, CDR1 is DFQATT and CDR2 is SNEGSKA (reference sequence). The CDR3 nucleotides are TGCAGTGCTAGAGATCCTAGTCTAGCGGGAGGAGAGCAGTACTTC. Translated: CSARDPSLAGGEQYF.